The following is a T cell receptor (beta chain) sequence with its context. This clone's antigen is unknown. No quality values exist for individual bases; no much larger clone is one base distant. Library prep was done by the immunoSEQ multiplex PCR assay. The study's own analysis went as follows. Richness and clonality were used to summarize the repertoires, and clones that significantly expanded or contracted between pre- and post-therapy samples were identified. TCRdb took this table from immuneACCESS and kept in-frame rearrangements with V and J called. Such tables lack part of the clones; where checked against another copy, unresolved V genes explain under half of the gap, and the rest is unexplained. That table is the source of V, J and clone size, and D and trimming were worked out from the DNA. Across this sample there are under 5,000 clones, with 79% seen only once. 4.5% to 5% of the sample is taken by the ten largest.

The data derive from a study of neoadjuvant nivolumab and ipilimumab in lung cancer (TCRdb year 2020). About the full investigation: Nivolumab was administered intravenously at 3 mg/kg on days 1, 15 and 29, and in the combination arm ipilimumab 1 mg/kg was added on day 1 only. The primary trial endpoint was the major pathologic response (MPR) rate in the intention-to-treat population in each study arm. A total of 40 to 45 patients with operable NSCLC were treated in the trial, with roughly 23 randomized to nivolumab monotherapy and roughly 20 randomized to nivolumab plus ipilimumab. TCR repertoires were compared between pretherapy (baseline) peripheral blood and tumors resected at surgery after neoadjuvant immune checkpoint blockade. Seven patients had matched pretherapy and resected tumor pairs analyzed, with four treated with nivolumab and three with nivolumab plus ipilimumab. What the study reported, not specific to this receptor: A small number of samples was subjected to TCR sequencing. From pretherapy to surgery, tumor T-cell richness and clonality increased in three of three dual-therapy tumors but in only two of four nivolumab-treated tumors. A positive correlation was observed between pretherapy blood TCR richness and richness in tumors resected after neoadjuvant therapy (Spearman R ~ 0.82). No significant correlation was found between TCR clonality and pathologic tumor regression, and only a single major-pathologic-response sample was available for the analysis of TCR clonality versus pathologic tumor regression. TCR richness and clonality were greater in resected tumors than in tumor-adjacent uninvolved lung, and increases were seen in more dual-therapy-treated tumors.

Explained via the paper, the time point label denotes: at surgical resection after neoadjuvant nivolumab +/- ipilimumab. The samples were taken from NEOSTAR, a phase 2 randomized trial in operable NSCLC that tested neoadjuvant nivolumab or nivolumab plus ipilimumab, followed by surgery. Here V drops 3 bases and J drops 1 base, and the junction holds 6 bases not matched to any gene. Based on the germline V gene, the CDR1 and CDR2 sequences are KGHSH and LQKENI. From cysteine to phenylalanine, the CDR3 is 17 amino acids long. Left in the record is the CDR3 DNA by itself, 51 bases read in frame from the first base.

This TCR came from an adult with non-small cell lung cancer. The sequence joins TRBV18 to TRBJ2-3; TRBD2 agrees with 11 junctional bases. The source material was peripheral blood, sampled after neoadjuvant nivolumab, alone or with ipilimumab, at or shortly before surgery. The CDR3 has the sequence CASSPSTSGTGTDTQYF. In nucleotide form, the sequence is TGTGCCAGCTCACCGTCGACTAGCGGGACGGGCACAGATACGCAGTATTTT.